This T cell receptor beta chain appears in the sequencing data of a study of cytomegalovirus exposure and HLA in healthy donors. Study-wide findings and caveats: The authors reported that TCR beta sequences could predict HLA-A and HLA-B alleles. These predictions were accurate for most subjects in the first cohort. The investigators catalogued 150 to 200 TCR beta chains as cytomegalovirus-associated.

Germline-derived CDR1 and CDR2 are MNHNS and SASEGT. This CDR3 has 15 residues. V gave up 4 bases and J gave up 4 bases; unmatched junction bases: 6. Worth noting for this clone: Its antigen remains unidentified. Different DNA sequences within this sample yield the same CDR3.

The PCR contained 60 Vbeta and 13 Jbeta primers. Profiling relied on immunoSEQ multiplex PCR, and the TCRdb table lists in-frame clones only, not all of them. The sample lists around 140,000 clones, 61% occurring once. This rearrangement joins TRBV6-1 to TRBJ2-3, with 9 nucleotides matching TRBD2. The source of this sequence is a male donor in good health and CMV-seronegative. Sequenced sample: PBMCs. The CDR3 nucleotides read TGTGCCAGCAGTGGGGTAGCGGGGGTAGCAGATACGCAGTATTTT. Translation gives CASSGVAGVADTQYF.